The clone carrying this T cell receptor (beta chain) was seen more than once but under ten times. These data are taken from a study of blood T cell repertoires in COVID-19. The CDR3 is 15 amino acids. From germline, CDR1 is SGHVS and CDR2 FNYEAQ. V gave up 0 bases and J gave up 0 bases; unmatched junction bases: 1. Clones were sequenced by immunoSEQ multiplex PCR, and TCRdb holds only the in-frame ones, with some missing. The sample holds under 300,000 clones; approximately 78% are singletons and the top ten take about an eighth. This TCR was sampled from a woman in her sixties with active or convalescent COVID-19. The V call is TRBV7-6, the J call TRBJ2-5; 7 bases align to TRBD1. Sequenced material: peripheral blood. CDR3 in DNA: TGTGCCAGCAGCTTAGCGGGACAGAACCAAGAGACCCAGTACTTC. Translated: CASSLAGQNQETQYF. Using reference TRBV7-6 and TRBJ2-5 for the parts outside the CDR3, the full variable domain is GAGVSQSPRYKVTKRGQDVALRCDPISGHVSLYWYRQALGQGPEFLTYFNYEAQQDKSGLPNDRFSAERPEGSISTLTIQRTEQRDSAMYRCASSLAGQNQETQYFGPGTRLLVL.